These 31 T cell receptor beta chains came from one sample sequenced in a study of regulatory T cells in long-lasting Graves disease. Assembly of TCR beta libraries relied on iRepertoire HTBI primers together with Arm-PCR of CDR3 regions. TCRdb independently ran MiXCR on the multiplex PCR reads; one entry per CDR3 protein. This table holds about 470,000 distinct CDR3 sequences, 20% to 25% found once. Time point here: persistent/refractory GD, antithyroid drugs over 5 years with positive TRAb. RNA from PBMCs was the source of the TCR library. The material was peripheral blood mononuclear cells (PBMCs), obtained when the disease was refractory, from a patient treated with antithyroid drugs. The receptors shown here come from a female donor with Graves disease.

Points on this clonotype: The junction and the germline gene differ at one end; a read error may be behind it. This chain connects TRBV7-2 to TRBJ2-7; TRBD1 aligns across 10 bases. The V gene's germline CDR1 is SGHTA and CDR2 FQGNSA. This CDR3 has 15 amino acids. CDR3: CAGSDGTGAAYEQYF. CDR3 in DNA: TGTGCCGGCAGCGACGGGACAGGGGCCGCCTACGAGCAGTACTTC.

Comments on this clonotype: One end of the junction varies from germline; a read error may be responsible. This rearrangement joins TRBV5-5 to TRBJ2-7; 13 bases line up with TRBD2. This CDR3 region has 14 residues. Germline CDR1 reads SGHKS; CDR2 reads YYEKEE (reference sequence). The CDR3, as DNA: TGTGCCAGCAGCTTAGGAGGACTAGCGGGAGATTATCGGTTC. It encodes CASSLGGLAGDYRF.

V usage is TRBV25-1 and J usage is TRBJ1-1; the match to TRBD1 covers 10 bases. Germline CDR1 MGHDK, CDR2 SYGVNS. The V gene end was trimmed by 5 bases and the J gene end by 4 bases; junction bases not matched to a gene: 4. The CDR3 runs to 14 residues. Written as DNA, the CDR3 is TGTGCCAGCAGTCGACAGGGGGCGGCCACTGAAGCTTTCTTT. As protein: CASSRQGAATEAFF.

This clonotype was detected only a few times. A much larger clone differs by one base, so this may be a read error. Here the CDR3 DNA reads TGTGCCAGCAGTCACTCGTCCGGCTACACCTTC. Encoded protein: CASSHSSGYTF. The chain recombines TRBV6-1 with TRBJ1-2, with D uncertain. Germline loops: CDR1 MNHNS, CDR2 SASEGT. Trimming took 5 bases from V and 8 from J, leaving 9 bases between them. The CDR3 runs to 11 residues.

This clonotype has only a few counts. The chain combines TRBV28 with TRBJ2-7; the match to TRBD1 covers 7 bases. V was pared by 7 bases and J by 1 base, with 10 bases of the junction left unmatched. Germline V CDR1 and CDR2: MDHEN, SYDVKM. The CDR3 covers 15 residues. The CDR3 DNA sequence: TGTGCCAGCACCTACCAGGGGGTAGGATCCTACGAGCAGTACTTC. This codes for CASTYQGVGSYEQYF.

This clonotype was recorded a few times. The genes are TRBV5-1 and TRBJ2-7; 7 bases fit TRBD1. This CDR3 has 14 residues. J was trimmed by 1 base and V by 7 bases; bases with no gene match: 8. Germline lookup yields CDR1 SGHRS and CDR2 YFSETQ. DNA for the CDR3: TGCGCCAGCGCTCCGACAGGGCCTTCCTACGAGCAGTACTTC. Translated: CASAPTGPSYEQYF.

In its sample, this clonotype was seen many times. This chain links TRBV6-1 with TRBJ2-2; the match to TRBD2 covers 10 bases. The CDR3 sequence is 18 residues long. V lost 7 bases to trimming and J lost 4 bases; unmatched junction nucleotides: 15. In germline, CDR1 is MNHNS, CDR2 SASEGT. CDR3 region: CASTPRVAGGGGTGELFF. CDR3 coding DNA: TGTGCCAGCACCCCACGGGTAGCGGGAGGCGGCGGCACCGGGGAGCTGTTTTTT.

This clonotype has a handful of counts. The chain employs TRBV14 and TRBJ1-1; D not certain. The CDR3 spans 13 residues. V lost 0 bases to trimming and J lost 10 bases, with 12 bases between them. Germline CDR1 is SGHDN and CDR2 is FVKESK. As DNA, the CDR3 is TGTGCCAGCAGCCAAGATCCGAGGGCAGGAGCTTTCTTT. It specifies CASSQDPRAGAFF.

This sequence joins TRBV4-1 and TRBJ2-7, with 10 bases lining up with TRBD2. V shed 3 bases and J 6 bases; nucleotides not matched to a gene: 14. CDR1 is MGHRA and CDR2 is YSYEKL in the germline V gene. The CDR3 is made up of 17 amino acids. CDR3: CASSQLAGVKLGLEQYF. As DNA, the CDR3 is TGCGCCAGCAGCCAGCTAGCGGGAGTTAAATTGGGTCTCGAGCAGTACTTC.

The V call is TRBV12-3 or TRBV12-4, the J call TRBJ2-2, with 8 nucleotides matching TRBD2. V lost 7 bases to trimming and J lost 7 bases; unmatched junction nucleotides: 11. The CDR3 is 15 amino acids. The CDR3 loop reads CASKREAGAVGELFF. The DNA of the CDR3 is TGTGCCAGCAAAAGAGAAGCGGGAGCGGTCGGGGAGCTGTTTTTT.

This clonotype has a count of ten or more. The rearrangement links TRBV6-1 to TRBJ2-7, with D maybe TRBD2 (7 bases). The germline V gene encodes CDR1 MNHNS and CDR2 SASEGT. The V and J ends lost 7 bases and 4 bases respectively, with 14 bases between them. The CDR3 is 13 residues long. The CDR3 sequence: CASTQQGGYEQYF. In DNA form, the CDR3 reads TGTGCCAGCACTCAACAGGGAGGGTACGAGCAGTACTTC.

In the case of this clonotype: A much more abundant neighbour one base away suggests this may be a read error. V is TRBV9 and J is TRBJ1-1; the D is unclear. Germline V gives CDR1 SGDLS, CDR2 YYNGEE. V shed 4 bases and J shed 1 base, with 5 bases lying between them. This CDR3 has 12 residues. This chain's CDR3 is CASSKGNTEAFF. CDR3 nucleotides: TGTGCCAGCAGCAAGGGGAACACTGAAGCTTTCTTT.

This clonotype occurred many times. The chain links TRBV27 to TRBJ2-7; D is perhaps TRBD1 (6 bases). Germline V CDR1 and CDR2: MNHEY, SMNVEV (reference sequence). V was pared by 4 bases and J by 4 bases, with 17 bases between. The CDR3 sequence is 15 residues long. The CDR3 DNA sequence: TGTGCCAGCAGTTCCCGAGACAGGCCTTCGTACGAGCAGTACTTC. Translated: CASSSRDRPSYEQYF.

The V call is TRBV12-3 or TRBV12-4, the J call TRBJ1-2, with 10 bases lining up with TRBD1. The CDR3 extends over 15 amino acids. The V and J ends lost 10 bases and 7 bases, in that order; junction bases with no gene match: 15. The CDR3 nucleotides read TGTGCCATCTTCGGGACAGGGGAAGTAGTGGGTGGCTACACCTTC. It codes for CAIFGTGEVVGGYTF.

This chain links TRBV7-9 with TRBJ2-7; 7 nucleotides line up with TRBD2. The V and J ends lost 4 bases and 2 bases, in that order; junction bases with no gene match: 11. From germline, CDR1 is SEHNR and CDR2 FQNEAQ (reference sequence). The CDR3 totals 16 residues. The CDR3 loop reads CASSSGGERDAYEQYF. CDR3 nucleotides: TGTGCCAGCAGCTCGGGGGGTGAGCGGGATGCCTACGAGCAGTACTTC.

This clonotype was seen repeatedly, ten times or more. J is TRBJ2-7 and V is TRBV12-3 or TRBV12-4; D is tentatively TRBD1 or TRBD2 (5 bases each). The CDR3 covers 16 residues. With 6 bases removed from V and 1 base from J, the gap between germline ends came to 19 bases. In DNA, the CDR3 is TGTGCCAGCAGCCCGTTAAGTGGGACGGATTCCTACGAGCAGTACTTC. This gives the protein CASSPLSGTDSYEQYF.

This clonotype was counted many times. CDR3 nucleotide sequence: TGTGCCAGCAGCGCCAGGATTAATTCACCCCTCCACTTT. Encoded protein: CASSARINSPLHF. The genes are TRBV11-2 and TRBJ1-6; D uncertain. The CDR3 totals 13 residues. Germline lookup yields CDR1 SGHAT and CDR2 FQNNGV. V shed 5 bases and J shed 6 bases, with 8 bases lying between them.

V and J are TRBV19 and TRBJ1-3; no firm D call. The V end lost 9 bases, the J end lost 0 bases, and 15 bases lay between the germline ends. Per the germline V gene, CDR1 is LNHDA and CDR2 is SQIVND (reference sequence). The CDR3 is 15 residues long. Here the CDR3 reads CARFTWTDSGNTIYF. The CDR3, as DNA: TGTGCCAGATTTACTTGGACCGACTCTGGAAACACCATATATTTT. Full variable domain (missing parts from reference TRBV19 and TRBJ1-3): DGGITQSPKYLFRKEGQNVTLSCEQNLNHDAMYWYRQDPGQGLRLIYYSQIVNDFQKGDIAEGYSVSREKKESFPLTVTSAQKNPTAFYLCARFTWTDSGNTIYFGEGSWLTVV.

This clonotype was seen more than once but under ten times. The chain combines TRBV4-3 with TRBJ2-4; D could derive from TRBD1 or TRBD2 (7 bases each). This CDR3 contains 15 residues. Germline-derived CDR1 and CDR2 are LGHNA and YSLEER. Trimming cost V 2 bases and J 7 bases, with 15 bases left between them. This CDR3 is CASSQMRQGGNIQYF. The CDR3 DNA reads as TGCGCCAGCAGCCAAATGAGACAGGGAGGGAACATTCAGTACTTC.

This clonotype was seen ten or more times. The chain links TRBV24-1 to TRBJ1-2, with D possibly being TRBD1 (6 bases). Germline V lookup: CDR1 KGHDR, CDR2 SFDVKD. The CDR3 has 13 amino acids. V lost 5 bases and J lost 7, with 13 bases in between. Here the CDR3 reads CATSGPRGVGYTF. The CDR3 DNA reads as TGTGCCACCAGTGGTCCAAGGGGGGTTGGCTACACCTTC.

This clonotype occurred many times. V is TRBV28 and J is TRBJ1-5; 8 nucleotides match TRBD1. Germline CDR1 MDHEN, CDR2 SYDVKM. The CDR3 has 14 amino acids. Losses at the gene ends were 6 bases for V and 7 bases for J; bases not matched to a gene: 8. Here the CDR3 reads CASRVQGVGQPQHF. The CDR3 DNA reads as TGTGCCAGCAGAGTACAGGGGGTGGGGCAGCCCCAGCATTTT.

This clonotype was seen once. This chain joins TRBV5-8 and TRBJ2-6, with D unclear. The V end was cut by 2 bases, the J end by 4 bases, with 10 bases between. This CDR3 is 15 amino acids long. Germline lookup yields CDR1 SGHTS and CDR2 YDEGEE. The CDR3 bases are TGTGCCAGCAGCTTATGGGGTCCCGGGGCCAACGTCCTGACTTTC. This codes for CASSLWGPGANVLTF.

About this clonotype itself: The junction departs from the called germline gene at one end, perhaps through a read error. The CDR3 reads CSVAETGAETQYF. The CDR3 nucleotides read TGCAGCGTCGCTGAAACAGGGGCAGAGACGCAGTATTTT. This sequence joins TRBV29-1 and TRBJ2-3; 7 nucleotides match TRBD1. This CDR3 is built from 13 residues. Per germline, CDR1 SQVTM and CDR2 ANQGSEA.

The rearrangement links TRBV11-2 to TRBJ2-3; D not resolved. The CDR3 loop spans 14 amino acids. Germline-derived CDR1 and CDR2 are SGHAT and FQNNGV. V lost 0 bases to trimming and J lost 3 bases, with 7 bases between them. The CDR3 DNA reads as TGTGCCAGCAGCTTAGACAGCATAACAGATACGCAGTATTTT. Translating gives CASSLDSITDTQYF.

Many counts were recorded for this clonotype. The chain couples TRBV29-1 to TRBJ1-1; no definite D call. The CDR3 has 11 amino acids. The V gene lost 3 bases and the J gene lost 1 base, with 3 bases spanning the gap. From germline, CDR1 is SQVTM and CDR2 ANQGSEA. CDR3 nucleotides: TGCAGCGTTGACCGGAACACTGAAGCTTTCTTT. This gives the protein CSVDRNTEAFF.

This clonotype was seen repeatedly, ten times or more. The rearrangement uses TRBV27 and TRBJ1-4; no firm D call. Germline values: CDR1 MNHEY, CDR2 SMNVEV (reference sequence). The CDR3 has 15 amino acids. The V end was cut by 6 bases, the J end by 0 bases, with 11 bases between. The CDR3 sequence is CASRVTSATNEKLFF. DNA for the CDR3: TGTGCCAGCAGGGTGACAAGTGCAACTAATGAAAAACTGTTTTTT. The entire variable domain, with the rest obtained from reference TRBV27 and TRBJ1-4, is as follows: EAQVTQNPRYLITVTGKKLTVTCSQNMNHEYMSWYRQDPGLGLRQIYYSMNVEVTDKGDVPEGYKVSRKEKRNFPLILESPSPNQTSLYFCASRVTSATNEKLFFGSGTQLSVL.

This chain uses TRBV4-1 with TRBJ2-5, with a weak D call TRBD1 (6 bases). CDR3 size: 15 residues. Germline CDR1 MGHRA, CDR2 YSYEKL. The V and J ends lost 2 bases and 2 bases respectively, with 12 bases between them. For the CDR3, the DNA is TGCGCCAGCAGCCAACGGACAGTAGTACAAGAGACCCAGTACTTC. This gives the protein CASSQRTVVQETQYF.

This clonotype was found many times. V usage is TRBV12-3 or TRBV12-4 and J usage is TRBJ2-4, with a tentative D call TRBD1 (6 bases). The CDR3 runs 17 residues. Between the trimmed V and J ends, which lost 1 base and 2 bases, there was a span of 15 bases. CDR3 DNA sequence: TGTGCCAGCAGTTTAGTGTCACCTCAGGGGTCCAAAAACATTCAGTACTTC. Translating it yields CASSLVSPQGSKNIQYF.

DNA for the CDR3: TGTGCCAGCAGCAATGATCCAGGGGGTATCGGAAAACTGTTTTTT. It is translated as CASSNDPGGIGKLFF. The chain has TRBV9 and TRBJ1-4; TRBD1 aligns across 7 bases. The germline V gene has CDR1 SGDLS and CDR2 YYNGEE. The CDR3 covers 15 residues. V dropped 4 bases and J dropped 10; count of bases not matched to a gene: 13.

The J gene is TRBJ2-5, the V gene TRBV20-1, with TRBD2 matching over 8 bases. The ends lost 6 bases at V and 2 bases at J; junction bases unmatched: 5. Germline values: CDR1 DFQATT, CDR2 SNEGSKA (reference sequence). CDR3 length: 13 residues. The CDR3 loop is CSARTSHQETQYF. CDR3 nucleotide sequence: TGCAGTGCACGGACTAGCCATCAAGAGACCCAGTACTTC.

This clonotype was recorded a few times. The J gene is TRBJ2-5, the V gene TRBV5-4, with a possible D match to TRBD2 (5 bases). The CDR3 extends over 13 amino acids. Germline V gives CDR1 SGHNT, CDR2 YYREEE (reference sequence). The V end lost 4 bases, the J end lost 5 bases, and 12 bases lay between the germline ends. The CDR3 nucleotides read TGTGCCAGCAGCCGAACTAGGGCGGAGACCCAGTACTTC. This sequence encodes CASSRTRAETQYF. Supplemented by reference TRBV5-4 and TRBJ2-5, the full variable domain reads ETGVTQSPTHLIKTRGQQVTLRCSSQSGHNTVSWYQQALGQGPQFIFQYYREEENGRGNFPPRFSGLQFPNYSSELNVNALELDDSALYLCASSRTRAETQYFGPGTRLLVL.